This T cell receptor (beta chain) was captured by sequencing in a study of shared clonotypes between healthy human individuals. It was CD45RO-negative cells, positively selected for CCR7, that made up naive CD8 cells, with terminally differentiated effector memory CD45RA+ cells excluded. This clone was recorded only once. Looked up from germline, CDR1 is MDHEN and CDR2 is SYDVKM. The CDR3 is made up of 16 amino acids. Between the trimmed V and J ends, which lost 4 bases and 4 bases, there was a span of 16 bases. Some clones are missing from TCRdb's copy, which holds only in-frame ones; the method was immunoSEQ multiplex PCR. The data show hundreds of thousands of clones, about 92% seen once.

The clonotype comes from a man aged 30-40 years in good health. Source material: naive CD8+ T cells sorted from blood. The chain is built from TRBV28 and TRBJ2-2; D is tentatively TRBD1 or TRBD2 (5 bases each). CDR3 bases: TGTGCCAGCAGTTATCAGAGGCTGAGGGGCACCGGGGAGCTGTTTTTT. Protein product: CASSYQRLRGTGELFF.